This entry lists 16 T cell receptor beta chains sequenced from one sample in a study of monozygotic twins with inflammatory bowel disease. Each CDR3 protein gets one entry in TCRdb, which reprocessed the 5' RACE reads and gives no DNA. This repertoire includes more than 75,000 distinct CDR3 sequences. The sequenced sample was blood. The receptor source for this set is a human donor with ulcerative colitis or Crohn's disease, or a healthy co-twin of an affected twin (not recorded which).

The rearrangement links TRBV19 to TRBJ2-7; the TRBD2 assignment by TCRdb is unverifiable without DNA. Germline assignment: CDR1 LNHDA and CDR2 SQIVND (reference sequence). The CDR3 covers 14 residues. CDR3 sequence reads: CASRRLAGAYEQYF.

The V gene is TRBV5-6, the J gene TRBJ1-1; the D call of TRBD1 rests on TCRdb alone, since no DNA is present to check it. The V gene's germline CDR1 is SGHDT and CDR2 YYEEEE. The CDR3 is 16 amino acids. CDR3 residues: CASSSPGQDLDTEAFF.

The gene calls are TRBV5-1 and TRBJ1-1; absent DNA, TCRdb's TRBD1 call cannot be checked. Germline CDR1 and CDR2: SGHRS and YFSETQ. The CDR3 runs 17 residues. The chain's CDR3 is CASRSAGDELPDTEAFF. The entire variable domain, with the rest obtained from reference TRBV5-1 and TRBJ1-1, is as follows: KAGVTQTPRYLIKTRGQQVTLSCSPISGHRSVSWYQQTPGQGLQFLFEYFSETQRNKGNFPGRFSGRQFSNSRSEMNVSTLELGDSALYLCASRSAGDELPDTEAFFGQGTRLTVV.

The rearrangement uses TRBV20-1 and TRBJ1-1. Germline CDR1 DFQATT, CDR2 SNEGSKA (reference sequence). CDR3 length equals 13 residues. CDR3 region: CSARFRRDTEAFF.

The gene calls are TRBV10-3 and TRBJ2-5; checking the TCRdb D call of TRBD1 is not possible without DNA. Germline CDR1 reads ENHRY; CDR2 reads SYGVKD. The CDR3 has 17 residues. The CDR3 sequence: CAISPSNRDREGETQYF.

The V and J genes are TRBV7-6 and TRBJ2-1; lacking DNA, the TRBD1 call made by TCRdb goes unchecked. The CDR3 spans 17 residues. Germline loops: CDR1 SGHVS, CDR2 FNYEAQ. The CDR3 sequence is CASSYLFPPGDNNEQFF. Using reference TRBV7-6 and TRBJ2-1 for the parts outside the CDR3, the full variable domain is GAGVSQSPRYKVTKRGQDVALRCDPISGHVSLYWYRQALGQGPEFLTYFNYEAQQDKSGLPNDRFSAERPEGSISTLTIQRTEQRDSAMYRCASSYLFPPGDNNEQFFGPGTRLTVL.

The chain uses TRBV20-1 and TRBJ1-6; the TRBD1 assignment by TCRdb is unverifiable without DNA. CDR1 DFQATT and CDR2 SNEGSKA come from the germline V gene (reference sequence). The CDR3 is 14 residues long. The CDR3: CSARQGAGNSPLHF.

The chain's CDR3 is CASSSQGARGTEAFF. The rearrangement joins TRBV7-8 to TRBJ1-1; with no DNA, the TCRdb D assignment of TRBD1 cannot be verified. The CDR3 covers 15 residues. Germline lookup yields CDR1 SGHVS and CDR2 FQNEAQ.

The gene calls are TRBV6-1 and TRBJ2-5. Germline loops: CDR1 MNHNS, CDR2 SASEGT. The CDR3 is made up of 12 amino acids. The CDR3 is CASSEASQTQYF.

The V and J genes are TRBV4-1 and TRBJ2-7. Germline V gene data show CDR1 as MGHRA and CDR2 as YSYEKL. The CDR3 is made up of 16 amino acids. The CDR3 spells CASSQDTSAVSYEQYF.

CDR3 sequence reads: CASSLLGRTSSYNSPLHF. The chain is built from TRBV27 and TRBJ1-6; TCRdb reports TRBD1, a call that lacks DNA to check it against. The CDR3 is made up of 18 amino acids. Per germline, CDR1 MNHEY and CDR2 SMNVEV (reference sequence).

This chain connects TRBV29-1 to TRBJ2-5; with no DNA, the TCRdb D assignment of TRBD1 cannot be verified. The CDR3 length is 13 residues. CDR1 and CDR2 from the germline V gene are SQVTM and ANQGSEA. This CDR3 is CSLGRGNGETQYF.

The chain recombines TRBV2 with TRBJ1-5; no DNA is available, so the TRBD1 call from TCRdb remains unchecked. Germline CDR1 and CDR2: SNHLY and FYNNEI. This CDR3 has 13 amino acids. The CDR3 spells CASARGGTQPQHF.

CDR3 sequence: CASSSHDRGRNIQYF. The chain combines TRBV5-5 with TRBJ2-4; the TCRdb D gene call, TRBD1, has no DNA to confirm it. The germline V gene has CDR1 SGHKS and CDR2 YYEKEE (reference sequence). This CDR3 has 15 residues.

The gene calls are TRBV11-1 and TRBJ1-1. The CDR3 is 16 residues long. Germline-derived CDR1 and CDR2 are SGHAT and FQDESV (reference sequence). The chain's CDR3 is CASSLRESYLGTEAFF. The complete variable domain, with remaining parts taken from reference TRBV11-1 and TRBJ1-1, reads EAEVAQSPRYKITEKSQAVAFWCDPISGHATLYWYRQILGQGPELLVQFQDESVVDDSQLPKDRFSAERLKGVDSTLKIQPAELGDSAMYLCASSLRESYLGTEAFFGQGTRLTVV.

The chain joins TRBV29-1 to TRBJ1-2. This CDR3 contains 12 residues. Germline lookup yields CDR1 SQVTM and CDR2 ANQGSEA. CDR3 region: CSAQTLDYGYTF.